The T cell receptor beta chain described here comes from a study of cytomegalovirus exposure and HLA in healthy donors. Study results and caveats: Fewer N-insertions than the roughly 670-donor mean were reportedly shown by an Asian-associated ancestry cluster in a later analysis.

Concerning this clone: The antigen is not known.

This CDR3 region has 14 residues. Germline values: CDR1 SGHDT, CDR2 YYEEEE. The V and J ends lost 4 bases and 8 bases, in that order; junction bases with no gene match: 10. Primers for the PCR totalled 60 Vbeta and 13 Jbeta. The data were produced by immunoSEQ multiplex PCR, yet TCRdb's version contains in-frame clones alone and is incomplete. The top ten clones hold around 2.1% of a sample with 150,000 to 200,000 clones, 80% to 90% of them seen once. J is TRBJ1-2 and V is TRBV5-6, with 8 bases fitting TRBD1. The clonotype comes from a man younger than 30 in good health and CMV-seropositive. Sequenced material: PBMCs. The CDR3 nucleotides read TGTGCCAGCAGCACCCCGACAGGGGAGGGAGGCTACACCTTC. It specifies CASSTPTGEGGYTF.